This T cell receptor (beta chain) was profiled in a study of a mutant IDH1 vaccine in newly diagnosed glioma. About the study: Patients began vaccination 4-6 weeks after radiotherapy alone, or with temozolomide cycles.

Time point of the sample: week 23, last vaccination. The study gave 300 ug of mutant IDH1 20-mer peptide per vaccine dose, with topical imiquimod. The table came from immunoSEQ multiplex PCR; TCRdb's copy has only in-frame clones and leaves some out. The sample holds over 50,000 clones, about 80% seen once. The V end was cut by 5 bases, the J end by 4 bases, with 15 bases between. CDR1 and CDR2 (germline): LNHDA, SQIVND (reference sequence). CDR3 length: 14 residues. In regard to this clone: No antigen is known for it.

The TCR was taken from a man aged 18 to 29 with glioma. The sample consisted of PBMCs, taken from a glioma patient whose treatment included an IDH1 peptide vaccine. This chain uses TRBV19 with TRBJ2-7; D is unclear. This CDR3 is CASSPSSGRYEQYF. Here the CDR3 DNA reads TGTGCCAGTAGTCCCAGCTCTGGAAGATACGAGCAGTACTTC.